This paragraph covers one T cell receptor (beta chain) sequence. Its antigen remains unknown. TCR sequencing used cDNA made by reverse transcription of extracted RNA. Sequencing used immunoSEQ multiplex PCR; TCRdb keeps in-frame clones, though not all of them. The sample holds about 150,000 clones, roughly 50% seen once. The record originates from a study of CD8+ T cells in alopecia areata. The V end was cut by 2 bases, the J end by 4 bases, with 8 bases between. Per germline, CDR1 SNHLY and CDR2 FYNNEI. CDR3 length equals 13 residues. General study results and limits: Researchers reported that TCR sharing among patients proved less clear than in mice, possibly HLA-linked.

The sample in question was CD4+ T cells sorted from blood, obtained at week 0. The receptor comes from a human donor with alopecia areata. J is TRBJ1-2 and V is TRBV2; D remains ambiguous. The CDR3 loop is CASSERNLYGYTF. The CDR3 DNA reads TGTGCCAGCAGTGAAAGGAACCTCTATGGCTACACCTTC. Using reference TRBV2 and TRBJ1-2 for the parts outside the CDR3, the full variable domain is EPEVTQTPSHQVTQMGQEVILRCVPISNHLYFYWYRQILGQKVEFLVSFYNNEISEKSEIFDDQFSVERPDGSNFTLKIRSTKLEDSAMYFCASSERNLYGYTFGSGTRLTVV.